These T cell receptor beta chains were read from a single sample in a study of blood T cell repertoires in COVID-19. TCRdb's copy holds only in-frame clones and misses some; the assay was immunoSEQ multiplex PCR. The profile shows about 140,000 clones, about four fifths of them singletons. Sequencing was performed on peripheral blood. These receptors all come from a human donor in a cohort sampled during active COVID-19. The CDR3 runs from the conserved cysteine through the conserved F or W. Each record gives: V gene, J gene, D gene, clone size, CDR3 DNA, CDR3 protein. A D gene is named only where the DNA matches it firmly. Only part of the rows carry a size: once, few, many, or a class if the clone is expanded.

v_gene: TRBV5-8; j_gene: TRBJ1-1; d_gene: TRBD1; abundance: NA; CDR3nt: TGTGCCAGCAGCATTGACAGGGGAGGGCCTGAAGCTTTCTTT; CDR3aa: CASSIDRGGPEAFF
v_gene: TRBV19; j_gene: TRBJ2-7; d_gene: TRBD2; abundance: NA; CDR3nt: TGTGCCAGTAGTCCTGGGACTATTACCTACGAGCAGTACTTC; CDR3aa: CASSPGTITYEQYF
v_gene: TRBV19; j_gene: TRBJ2-1; d_gene: TRBD2; abundance: NA; CDR3nt: TGTGCCAGTAGTAGTCCCGGGACTATCGGGAATGAGCAGTTCTTC; CDR3aa: CASSSPGTIGNEQFF
v_gene: TRBV25-1; j_gene: TRBJ2-1; d_gene: NA; abundance: once; CDR3nt: TGTGCCAGCAGTGAAAGGGGAGGTAGTAGCCCCAATGAGCAGTTCTTC; CDR3aa: CASSERGGSSPNEQFF
v_gene: TRBV15; j_gene: TRBJ2-1; d_gene: TRBD1; abundance: few; CDR3nt: TGTGCCACCAGCACCTCACACAGGGGATCCTACAATGAGCAGTTCTTC; CDR3aa: CATSTSHRGSYNEQFF
v_gene: TRBV19; j_gene: TRBJ1-2; d_gene: NA; abundance: NA; CDR3nt: TGTGCCAGTAGGCCGCCGGGACACCAAGGATACGGCTACACCTTC; CDR3aa: CASRPPGHQGYGYTF
v_gene: TRBV9; j_gene: TRBJ1-6; d_gene: NA; abundance: NA; CDR3nt: TGTGCCAGCAGCCCGGGAGGGGGGTCGCTCCACTTT; CDR3aa: CASSPGGGSLHF
v_gene: TRBV18; j_gene: TRBJ1-1; d_gene: TRBD1; abundance: NA; CDR3nt: TGTGCCAGCTCACCTGGACAGGCCACTGAAGCTTTCTTT; CDR3aa: CASSPGQATEAFF
v_gene: TRBV4-2; j_gene: TRBJ2-1; d_gene: TRBD2; abundance: NA; CDR3nt: TGTGCCAGCAAACCCGAGAGGAACATAGCGGGAGAGAAGGACAATGAGCAGTTCTTC; CDR3aa: CASKPERNIAGEKDNEQFF
v_gene: TRBV28; j_gene: TRBJ2-2; d_gene: NA; abundance: NA; CDR3nt: TGTGCCAGCAGCCCGACCGGGGTCGGGGAGCTGTTTTTT; CDR3aa: CASSPTGVGELFF
v_gene: TRBV7-2; j_gene: TRBJ2-5; d_gene: TRBD2; abundance: NA; CDR3nt: TGTGCCAGCAGCCGGACTAGCGGGATTGAGACCCAGTACTTC; CDR3aa: CASSRTSGIETQYF
v_gene: TRBV6-1; j_gene: TRBJ1-1; d_gene: TRBD1; abundance: NA; CDR3nt: TGTGCCAGCAGTGAAGCGCTCGGACAGGGGGCTGCTGAAGCTTTCTTT; CDR3aa: CASSEALGQGAAEAFF
v_gene: TRBV6-5; j_gene: TRBJ1-1; d_gene: TRBD1; abundance: NA; CDR3nt: TGTGCCAGCAGGAAATTTCAGGGGGGGAACACTGAAGCTTTCTTT; CDR3aa: CASRKFQGGNTEAFF
v_gene: TRBV19; j_gene: TRBJ1-1; d_gene: NA; abundance: few; CDR3nt: TGTGCCAGTAGTCTTCAGACAGGTCTGGGCACTGAAGCTTTCTTT; CDR3aa: CASSLQTGLGTEAFF
v_gene: TRBV7-2; j_gene: TRBJ1-2; d_gene: TRBD1; abundance: NA; CDR3nt: TGTGCCAGCAGCCAGGGACAGAGGAGCTATGGCTACACCTTC; CDR3aa: CASSQGQRSYGYTF
v_gene: TRBV6-1; j_gene: TRBJ2-6; d_gene: NA; abundance: NA; CDR3nt: TGTGCCAGCAGTGCAAGGACAGTGAACTCTGGGGCCAACGTCCTGACTTTC; CDR3aa: CASSARTVNSGANVLTF
v_gene: TRBV19; j_gene: TRBJ1-5; d_gene: NA; abundance: NA; CDR3nt: TGTGCCAGTAGTACCGGGTTAAAGGACATCCGCAATCAGCCCCAGCATTTT; CDR3aa: CASSTGLKDIRNQPQHF
v_gene: TRBV28; j_gene: TRBJ2-2; d_gene: NA; abundance: NA; CDR3nt: TGTGCCAGCAGTTTCAGGACAGTGAACACCGGGGAGCTGTTTTTT; CDR3aa: CASSFRTVNTGELFF